These T cell receptor beta chains were read from a single sample in a study of blood T cell repertoires in COVID-19. Only in-frame clones appear in the TCRdb table, and some are missing; sequencing was by immunoSEQ multiplex PCR. The data hold around 150,000 clones, with approximately 93% observed a single time. The specimen was peripheral blood. The receptors were gathered from a woman between 55 and 75 years old with COVID-19, enrolled during active disease. Both conserved end residues are part of each CDR3. The order of the fields is V gene, CDR3 length, D gene, J gene, clone size, CDR3 protein, CDR3 DNA. The D gene is left open where the match is weak. Where a row states a size, it is once, few, many or the class of an expanded clone; other rows omit it.

>TRBV5-1|15|.|TRBJ1-5|.
CASSLGQGRNQPQHF
TGCGCCAGCAGCTTGGGGCAGGGGCGCAATCAGCCCCAGCATTTT
>TRBV28|12|TRBD1|TRBJ1-1|.
CASSLRDRDAFF
TGTGCCAGCAGTTTACGGGACAGGGACGCTTTCTTT
>TRBV7-9|14|.|TRBJ1-2|.
CASSLDSAEYGYTF
TGTGCCAGCAGCTTAGACTCGGCGGAATATGGCTACACCTTC
>TRBV2|10|.|TRBJ2-7|.
CASRRSEQYF
TGTGCCAGCAGGAGATCCGAGCAGTACTTC
>TRBV30|14|TRBD1|TRBJ2-2|.
CAWSVRQGTGELFF
TGTGCCTGGAGTGTACGACAGGGGACCGGGGAGCTGTTTTTT
>TRBV4-2|15|.|TRBJ2-2|.
CASSQTQVLTGELFF
TGTGCCAGCAGCCAAACACAGGTACTGACCGGGGAGCTGTTTTTT
>TRBV12-5|15|.|TRBJ2-2|once
CASGSLASGTGELFF
TGTGCTAGTGGTTCCTTGGCTTCGGGCACCGGGGAGCTGTTTTTT
>TRBV29-1|13|.|TRBJ2-7|.
CSVAQSGTYEQYF
TGCAGCGTTGCTCAGTCAGGGACCTACGAGCAGTACTTC
>TRBV14|15|TRBD1|TRBJ2-2|.
CASSQGTGFVGELFF
TGTGCCAGCAGCCAAGGGACAGGTTTTGTCGGGGAGCTGTTTTTT
>TRBV20-1|11|TRBD1|TRBJ2-5|.
CSLGQAQTQYF
TGCAGTCTGGGACAGGCCCAGACCCAGTACTTC
>TRBV6-5|15|.|TRBJ2-2|.
CASINPEINTGELFF
TGTGCCAGCATAAATCCGGAGATAAACACCGGGGAGCTGTTTTTT
>TRBV7-2|12|.|TRBJ2-2|.
CASSLRGGELFF
TGTGCCAGCAGCTTAAGAGGCGGGGAGCTGTTTTTT
>TRBV5-1|14|.|TRBJ1-1|.
CASSGQSLNTEAFF
TGCGCCAGCAGTGGGCAGTCCCTGAACACTGAAGCTTTCTTT
>TRBV2|14|.|TRBJ1-2|.
CASSETGLNYGYTF
TGTGCCAGCAGCGAAACAGGGCTTAACTATGGCTACACCTTC
>TRBV4-3|15|.|TRBJ1-6|.
CASSQDLLDNSPLHF
TGCGCCAGCAGCCAAGATCTTCTAGATAATTCACCCCTCCACTTT
>TRBV4-1|15|TRBD1|TRBJ1-2|.
CASSQNTGGGYGYTF
TGCGCCAGCAGCCAGAACACAGGGGGCGGCTATGGCTACACCTTC
>TRBV19|14|TRBD1|TRBJ2-4|.
CASSSSGGRDIQYF
TGTGCCAGTAGTAGCTCAGGGGGCAGGGACATTCAGTACTTC
>TRBV5-1|15|.|TRBJ2-2|.
CASSLDSPNTGELFF
TGCGCCAGCAGCTTGGACAGTCCGAACACCGGGGAGCTGTTTTTT
>TRBV19|14|TRBD1|TRBJ1-6|.
CASRSWDSGSPLHF
TGTGCCAGTAGGAGCTGGGACAGCGGTTCACCCCTCCACTTT
>TRBV6-1|15|TRBD2|TRBJ2-3|.
CASSESGGGTDTQYF
TGTGCCAGCAGTGAATCCGGGGGGGGCACAGATACGCAGTATTTT
>TRBV13|14|.|TRBJ2-7|.
CASSPTKGDYEQYF
TGTGCCAGCAGCCCAACTAAGGGGGACTACGAGCAGTACTTC
>TRBV15|15|.|TRBJ1-5|once
CATSRDPGSNQPQHF
TGTGCCACCAGCAGAGATCCCGGGTCAAATCAGCCCCAGCATTTT
>TRBV11-3|15|.|TRBJ2-7|.
CASSLGTSQAYEQYF
TGTGCCAGCAGCCTGGGGACAAGTCAGGCCTACGAGCAGTACTTC
>TRBV4-3|18|TRBD2|TRBJ2-2|once
CASSRVEWRGGNTGELFF
TGCGCCAGCAGCCGGGTAGAGTGGCGGGGGGGAAACACCGGGGAGCTGTTTTTT
>TRBV5-1|14|.|TRBJ1-5|.
CASSTEGGNQPQHF
TGCGCCAGCAGTACAGAAGGGGGCAATCAGCCCCAGCATTTT
>TRBV7-2|13|.|TRBJ2-7|.
CASSLDLGDEQYF
TGTGCCAGCAGCTTAGATCTAGGAGACGAGCAGTACTTC